Shown below are 28 T cell receptor beta chains from a single sample sequenced in a study of Ad26.COV2.S vaccination and SARS-CoV-2 variants. Assay used: immunoSEQ multiplex PCR; TCRdb lists only in-frame clones, some missing. The sample has around 300,000 clones, 65% to 90% seen once. Treatment in this sample: 15 to 20 received Ad26.COV2.S at low or high dose, single or two shots; roughly 5 received placebo; per-sample allocation not given. Samples came from day 63 after the first vaccine or placebo injection. Specimen: peripheral blood, collected in a trial of Ad26.COV2.S vaccine versus placebo. These receptors were obtained from a person aged 18 to 65 who received the Ad26.COV2.S COVID-19 vaccine or a placebo.

The rearrangement uses TRBV6-4 and TRBJ2-1; D may be TRBD2 (5 bases). Germline V lookup: CDR1 MRHNA, CDR2 SNTAGT. The ends were cut back, 2 bases at V and 9 bases at J, with 11 bases in the middle. CDR3 length equals 13 residues. The CDR3 is CASSDLLGSEQFF. CDR3 nucleotides: TGTGCCAGCAGTGACCTATTAGGGAGTGAGCAGTTCTTC.

A word on this clone: Other nucleotide sequences from this sample produce the same CDR3. This chain joins TRBV5-4 and TRBJ1-4, with D unresolved. This CDR3 spans 13 amino acids. Germline lookup yields CDR1 SGHNT and CDR2 YYREEE (reference sequence). With 3 bases removed from V and 0 bases from J, the gap between germline ends came to 3 bases. The CDR3 spells CASSSPTNEKLFF. DNA for the CDR3: TGTGCCAGCAGCTCTCCAACTAATGAAAAACTGTTTTTT.

This clone has a single count. The rearrangement uses TRBV2 and TRBJ1-2; 9 nucleotides line up with TRBD1. V gave up 7 bases and J gave up 7 bases; unmatched junction bases: 7. Germline assignment: CDR1 SNHLY and CDR2 FYNNEI. The CDR3 covers 13 residues. The CDR3 sequence: CASKTGGVSGYTF. For the CDR3, the DNA is TGTGCCAGCAAAACAGGGGGCGTCTCTGGCTACACCTTC.

The chain carries TRBV5-1 and TRBJ1-2; 7 bases line up with TRBD1. J was trimmed by 0 bases and V by 3 bases; bases with no gene match: 5. CDR1 and CDR2 (germline): SGHRS, YFSETQ. CDR3 size: 15 residues. CDR3 sequence: CASSSGQATNYGYTF. DNA of the CDR3: TGCGCCAGCAGCTCCGGACAGGCCACTAACTATGGCTACACCTTC.

This chain connects TRBV10-3 to TRBJ2-1; 7 bases are shared with TRBD2. J was trimmed by 1 base and V by 3 bases; bases with no gene match: 3. The V gene's germline CDR1 is ENHRY and CDR2 SYGVKD. The CDR3 has 15 amino acids. As DNA, the CDR3 is TGTGCCATCAGTGAAACGGGAGGATCCTACAATGAGCAGTTCTTC. Translated, it gives CAISETGGSYNEQFF.

V is TRBV6-2 or TRBV6-3 and J is TRBJ1-5; 7 bases align to TRBD1. V gave up 4 bases and J gave up 4 bases; unmatched junction bases: 10. The germline V gene has CDR1 MNHEY and CDR2 SVGEGT. There are 16 residues in the CDR3. For the CDR3, the DNA is TGTGCCAGCAGTTCCTCGGGACAGAAGGTAAATCAGCCCCAGCATTTT. As protein: CASSSSGQKVNQPQHF.

This clone occurred once. In DNA form, the CDR3 reads TGTGCCAGCAGTTACTCGGGCCGGGATGGCGAAAAACTGTTTTTT. Its protein product is CASSYSGRDGEKLFF. The rearrangement links TRBV6-2 or TRBV6-3 to TRBJ1-4; D uncertain. Looked up from germline, CDR1 is MNHEY and CDR2 is SVGEGT. Trimming removed 0 bases from V and 8 bases from J, with 13 bases in between. There are 15 residues in the CDR3.

V is TRBV18 and J is TRBJ2-5; 9 positions agree with TRBD1. The CDR3 runs to 17 residues. The junction had 10 bases not matched to a gene; V was cut back by 1 base and J by 4 bases. CDR1 is KGHSH and CDR2 is LQKENI in the germline V gene. The CDR3 region is CASSPRSTGGWGETQYF. The CDR3 DNA follows: TGTGCCAGCTCACCACGCAGCACAGGGGGCTGGGGAGAGACCCAGTACTTC.

This rearrangement joins TRBV2 to TRBJ2-1, with a possible D match to TRBD1 (5 bases). V shed 6 bases and J shed 8 bases, with 11 bases lying between them. CDR3 length: 12 residues. The germline V gene encodes CDR1 SNHLY and CDR2 FYNNEI. The CDR3 spells CASSARGYEQFF. In DNA, the CDR3 is TGTGCCAGCAGCGCTAGGGGCTATGAGCAGTTCTTC. The full variable domain, with the rest looked up from reference TRBV2 and TRBJ2-1, is EPEVTQTPSHQVTQMGQEVILRCVPISNHLYFYWYRQILGQKVEFLVSFYNNEISEKSEIFDDQFSVERPDGSNFTLKIRSTKLEDSAMYFCASSARGYEQFFGPGTRLTVL.

This CDR3 is CGTRGSYNEQFF. The CDR3 nucleotides read TGCGGGACCCGAGGTTCCTACAATGAGCAGTTCTTC. The chain uses TRBV29-1 and TRBJ2-1, with D perhaps given as TRBD1 or TRBD2 (5 bases each). The CDR3 consists of 12 residues. Germline V gives CDR1 SQVTM, CDR2 ANQGSEA.

V and J are TRBV28 and TRBJ1-2; D is uncertain. CDR3 length: 11 residues. CDR1 MDHEN and CDR2 SYDVKM come from the germline V gene. V lost 6 bases to trimming and J lost 2 bases, with 4 bases between them. This chain's CDR3 is CASSRNYGYTF. The CDR3 DNA is TGTGCCAGCAGCAGAAACTATGGCTACACCTTC.

The chain recombines TRBV28 with TRBJ2-5; unclear D gene. CDR1 and CDR2 (germline): MDHEN, SYDVKM. Trimming removed 5 bases from V and 1 base from J, with 8 bases in between. The CDR3 runs to 13 residues. CDR3 coding DNA: TGTGCCAGCAGTGCGGCCTCCCAAGAGACCCAGTACTTC. Protein product: CASSAASQETQYF.

The J gene is TRBJ2-1, the V gene TRBV29-1; either TRBD1 or TRBD2 may supply D (5 bases each). The germline CDR1 and CDR2 sequences are SQVTM and ANQGSEA. With 6 bases removed from V and 5 bases from J, the gap between germline ends came to 14 bases. The CDR3 is 13 residues long. CDR3 coding DNA: TGCAGCGTCGCCCTGGGACGACACAATGAGCAGTTCTTC. Residues: CSVALGRHNEQFF.

This sequence joins TRBV9 and TRBJ2-7; D may correspond to TRBD1 or TRBD2 (5 bases each). The V end lost 3 bases, the J end lost 5 bases, and 12 bases lay between the germline ends. There are 13 residues in the CDR3. Per the germline V gene, CDR1 is SGDLS and CDR2 is YYNGEE. As DNA, the CDR3 is TGTGCCAGCAGCGGGGGCACGGGAAACGAGCAGTACTTC. The encoded protein is CASSGGTGNEQYF.

This clone was counted a single time. The chain recombines TRBV4-1 with TRBJ1-5; D uncertain. This CDR3 has 14 amino acids. Trimming took 1 base from V and 3 from J, leaving 7 bases between them. Germline values: CDR1 MGHRA, CDR2 YSYEKL. CDR3 protein: CASSQVVVNQPQHF. The CDR3 DNA sequence: TGCGCCAGCAGCCAAGTGGTCGTCAATCAGCCCCAGCATTTT.

The chain recombines TRBV28 with TRBJ1-1; D ambiguous. Germline CDR1 is MDHEN and CDR2 is SYDVKM. Trimming took 10 bases from V and 3 from J, leaving 9 bases between them. This CDR3 is built from 11 residues. CDR3 region: CATCLDTEAFF. CDR3 sequence (DNA): TGTGCCACCTGTTTAGACACTGAAGCTTTCTTT.

The rearrangement joins TRBV2 to TRBJ1-6; D not resolved. V lost 3 bases to trimming and J lost 0 bases, with 12 bases between them. Germline V CDR1 and CDR2: SNHLY, FYNNEI. The CDR3 covers 17 residues. The CDR3 sequence is CASSESPGSSYNSPLHF. CDR3 DNA: TGTGCCAGCAGTGAGTCCCCGGGGAGCTCCTATAATTCACCCCTCCACTTT.

The chain employs TRBV11-2 and TRBJ2-1, with 7 positions matching TRBD2. Losses at the gene ends were 3 bases for V and 8 bases for J; bases not matched to a gene: 13. CDR3 size: 16 residues. Germline V lookup: CDR1 SGHAT, CDR2 FQNNGV. CDR3 DNA: TGTGCCAGCAGCTTCCCCCTTGGGGGGGAAGGCTATGAGCAGTTCTTC. Amino acid sequence: CASSFPLGGEGYEQFF.

The genes are TRBV7-2 and TRBJ1-1; D is unclear. Germline CDR1 is SGHTA and CDR2 is FQGNSA. CDR3 length: 15 residues. V was cut by 5 bases and J by 0 bases, with 13 bases left in between. DNA for the CDR3: TGTGCCAGCAGCACCTCGCGGGGTATGAACACTGAAGCTTTCTTT. Its protein is CASSTSRGMNTEAFF.

The V gene is TRBV30, the J gene TRBJ1-5; tentative D call: TRBD1 (5 bases). Germline V CDR1 and CDR2: GTSNPN, SVGIG (reference sequence). The V end was cut by 6 bases, the J end by 3 bases, with 18 bases between. This CDR3 region has 15 residues. The CDR3 DNA reads as TGTGCCTGCGATTCAAATACAGGCTACAATCAGCCCCAGCATTTT. Amino acid sequence: CACDSNTGYNQPQHF. The full variable domain, rest sourced from reference TRBV30 and TRBJ1-5, is SQTIHQWPATLVQPVGSPLSLECTVEGTSNPNLYWYRQAAGRGLQLLFYSVGIGQISSEVPQNLSASRPQDRQFILSSKKLLLSDSGFYLCACDSNTGYNQPQHFGDGTRLSIL.

CDR3 nucleotide sequence: TGTGCCAGTAGTATCGCTACGGGTAGCTCCTACAATGAGCAGTTCTTC. Protein sequence: CASSIATGSSYNEQFF. The gene calls are TRBV19 and TRBJ2-1; D remains ambiguous. Germline loops: CDR1 LNHDA, CDR2 SQIVND (reference sequence). This CDR3 has 16 amino acids. V gave up 3 bases and J gave up 0 bases, with 12 bases separating them.

The J gene is TRBJ1-2, the V gene TRBV27, with D possibly being TRBD1 (5 bases). The germline V and J ends were trimmed by 0 bases and 6 bases, with 11 bases remaining between them. The CDR3 runs to 14 residues. The germline V gene encodes CDR1 MNHEY and CDR2 SMNVEV (reference sequence). The CDR3 protein is CASSLSHRNNGYTF. The CDR3 DNA reads TGTGCCAGCAGTTTATCCCACAGGAATAATGGCTACACCTTC.

The V and J genes are TRBV10-1 and TRBJ2-1, with 12 bases that match TRBD1. After removal of 3 bases from V and 8 bases from J, the junction contained 5 bases not matched to a gene. This CDR3 has 15 residues. Looked up from germline, CDR1 is WNHNN and CDR2 is SYGVQD (reference sequence). In nucleotides, the CDR3 is TGCGCCAGCAGTGACTTTGGGACAGGGGGCGATGAGCAGTTCTTC. Its translation is CASSDFGTGGDEQFF.

This rearrangement joins TRBV7-2 to TRBJ1-1; D might be TRBD1 (5 bases). Germline-derived CDR1 and CDR2 are SGHTA and FQGNSA. With 5 bases removed from V and 3 bases from J, the gap between germline ends came to 10 bases. The CDR3 spans 13 residues. As DNA, the CDR3 is TGTGCCAGCAGCACGGACAAAGACACTGAAGCTTTCTTT. It codes for CASSTDKDTEAFF.

The chain joins TRBV7-2 to TRBJ1-5; TRBD1 matches 8 bases. The CDR3 runs 16 residues. Germline V CDR1 and CDR2: SGHTA, FQGNSA. The V segment lost 5 bases and the J segment 8 bases; nucleotides outside the gene matches: 14. The CDR3 loop is CASSNRTGSGDKPQHF. For the CDR3, the DNA is TGTGCCAGCAGCAATCGGACAGGGTCGGGGGATAAGCCCCAGCATTTT.

The genes are TRBV4-3 and TRBJ2-5; the D gene could be TRBD1 or TRBD2 (6 bases each). The germline V and J ends were trimmed by 0 bases and 2 bases, with 16 bases remaining between them. The CDR3 has 17 residues. CDR1 is LGHNA and CDR2 is YSLEER in the germline V gene. The CDR3 reads CASSQDIRGVGQETQYF. CDR3 nucleotides: TGCGCCAGCAGCCAAGATATTAGGGGGGTTGGGCAAGAGACCCAGTACTTC.

The V call is TRBV2, the J call TRBJ2-2; the match to TRBD1 covers 8 bases. Per germline, CDR1 SNHLY and CDR2 FYNNEI. The trim removed 6 bases at V and 7 bases at J, leaving 13 bases unmatched. CDR3 length: 16 amino acids. The CDR3 nucleotides are TGTGCCAGCAGGCCCGCCCAGGGGGCCTGGCACGGGGAGCTGTTTTTT. Its translation is CASRPAQGAWHGELFF.

The chain joins TRBV2 to TRBJ2-7, with a weak D call TRBD1 (7 bases). In germline, CDR1 is SNHLY, CDR2 FYNNEI. The CDR3 loop spans 14 amino acids. V shed 2 bases and J shed 2 bases, with 10 bases lying between them. CDR3 DNA sequence: TGTGCCAGCAGTGAACAGGGGGGTACCTACGAGCAGTACTTC. Translating gives CASSEQGGTYEQYF. The full variable domain, rest sourced from reference TRBV2 and TRBJ2-7, is EPEVTQTPSHQVTQMGQEVILRCVPISNHLYFYWYRQILGQKVEFLVSFYNNEISEKSEIFDDQFSVERPDGSNFTLKIRSTKLEDSAMYFCASSEQGGTYEQYFGPGTRLTVT.